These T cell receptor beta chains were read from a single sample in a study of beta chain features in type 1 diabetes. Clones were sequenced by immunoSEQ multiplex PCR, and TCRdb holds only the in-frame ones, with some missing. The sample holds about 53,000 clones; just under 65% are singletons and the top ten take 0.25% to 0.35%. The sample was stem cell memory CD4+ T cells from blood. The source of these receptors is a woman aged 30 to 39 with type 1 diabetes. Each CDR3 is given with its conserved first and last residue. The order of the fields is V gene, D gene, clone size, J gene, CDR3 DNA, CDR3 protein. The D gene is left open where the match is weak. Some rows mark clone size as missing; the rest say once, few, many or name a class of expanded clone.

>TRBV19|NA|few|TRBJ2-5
TGTGCCAGTAGTCGAGGCCAAGAGACCCAGTACTTC
CASSRGQETQYF
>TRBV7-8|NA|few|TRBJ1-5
TGTGCCAGCAGCTTAGCCTTAGGCAATCAGCCCCAGCATTTT
CASSLALGNQPQHF
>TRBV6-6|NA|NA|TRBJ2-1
TGTGCCAGCAGCAACGCGGGGATCTCCTACAATGAGCAGTTCTTC
CASSNAGISYNEQFF
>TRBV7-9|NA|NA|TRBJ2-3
TGTGCCAGCAGCCCCCTTCGGGGACTGACAGATACGCAGTATTTT
CASSPLRGLTDTQYF
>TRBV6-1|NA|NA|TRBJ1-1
TGTGCCAGCACGATAAACAGGTTGAACACTGAAGCTTTCTTT
CASTINRLNTEAFF
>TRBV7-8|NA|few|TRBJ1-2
TGTGCCAGCAGCTTACTGTCACAGGACTATGGCTACACCTTC
CASSLLSQDYGYTF
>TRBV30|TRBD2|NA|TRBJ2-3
TGTGCCTGGAGTGTACTTTCGGGACTAGCGGGAGATACAGATACGCAGTATTTT
CAWSVLSGLAGDTDTQYF
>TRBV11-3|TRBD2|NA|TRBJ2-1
TGTGCCAGCAGCCTCCGGGGGACTAGCGGGAGGACCCAAGTCAATGAGCAGTTCTTC
CASSLRGTSGRTQVNEQFF
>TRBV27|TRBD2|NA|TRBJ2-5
TGTGCCAGCAGTTTTGGGACTACTCCGGAGACCCAGTACTTC
CASSFGTTPETQYF
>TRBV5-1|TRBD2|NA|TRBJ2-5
TGCGCCAGCAGCGTTGGACTAGCGGAAGAGACCCAGTACTTC
CASSVGLAEETQYF
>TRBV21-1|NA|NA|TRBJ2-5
TGTGCCAGCAGCAAAGCTGGACAACAAGAGACCCAGTACTTC
CASSKAGQQETQYF
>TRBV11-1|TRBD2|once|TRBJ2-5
TGTGCCAGCAGCCCCCCCTTAGCGGGTAAAGAGACCCAGTACTTC
CASSPPLAGKETQYF
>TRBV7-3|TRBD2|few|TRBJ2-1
TGTGCCAGCAGCTTATCCCTAGCGGGAATGAAGTTCTTC
CASSLSLAGMKFF
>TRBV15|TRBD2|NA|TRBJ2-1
TGTGCCACCAGCAGATCTAGCGGAGCCTACAATGAGCAGTTCTTC
CATSRSSGAYNEQFF
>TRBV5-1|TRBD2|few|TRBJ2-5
TGCGCCAGCAGCCCAGGGACTAGCGGGAACCAAGAGACCCAGTACTTC
CASSPGTSGNQETQYF
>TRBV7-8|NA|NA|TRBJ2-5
TGTGCCAGCAGCTTTGGCGGGGGCAGAAAGACCCAGTACTTC
CASSFGGGRKTQYF
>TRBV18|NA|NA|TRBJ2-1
TGTGCCAGCTCACCAGCCCAGGGGGAGCAGTTCTTC
CASSPAQGEQFF
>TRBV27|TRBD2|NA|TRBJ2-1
TGTGCCAGCACCCTACTAGCGGGAGGGGGCAATGAGCAGTTCTTC
CASTLLAGGGNEQFF
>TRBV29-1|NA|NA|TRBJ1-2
TGCAGCGTTGTCAGTCAGAACTATGGCTACACCTTC
CSVVSQNYGYTF
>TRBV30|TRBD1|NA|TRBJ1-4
TGTGCCTGGAGTGAACCCGGGACAGTTAATGAAAAACTGTTTTTT
CAWSEPGTVNEKLFF
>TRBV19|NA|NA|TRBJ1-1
TGTGCCAGTAGCCCACAGGGAATCATGAACACTGAAGCTTTCTTT
CASSPQGIMNTEAFF
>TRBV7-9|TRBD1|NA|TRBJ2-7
TGTGCCAGCAGTAGCACAGGGGGCTACCACGAGCAGTACTTC
CASSSTGGYHEQYF
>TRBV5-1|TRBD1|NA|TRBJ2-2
TGCGCCAGCAGCTTGGGGGACAGGGGAAACACCGGGGAGCTGTTTTTT
CASSLGDRGNTGELFF
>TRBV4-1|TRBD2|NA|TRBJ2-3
TGCGCCAGCAGCCCGCCCCCGGGACTAGCGGGGGGGGATACGCAGTATTTT
CASSPPPGLAGGDTQYF
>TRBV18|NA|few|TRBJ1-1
TGTGCCAGCTCAACAGCAGGCCAGAACACTGAAGCTTTCTTT
CASSTAGQNTEAFF
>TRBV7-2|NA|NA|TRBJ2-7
TGTGCCAGCAGCTTAAAGAACAGGGCGTACGAGCAGTACTTC
CASSLKNRAYEQYF
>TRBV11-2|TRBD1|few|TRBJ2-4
TGTGCCAGCAGCCTCGGACAGGGAGGACACATTCAGTACTTC
CASSLGQGGHIQYF
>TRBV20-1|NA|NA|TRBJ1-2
TGCAGTGCTAGCCCGTACACCTTC
CSASPYTF
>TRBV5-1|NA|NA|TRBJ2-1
TGCGCCAGCAGCTGGCAGGGGGGCAATGAGCAGTTCTTC
CASSWQGGNEQFF
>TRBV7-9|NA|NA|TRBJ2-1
TGTGCCAGCAGCTCCTTGACTGCGGACTCCTACAATGAGCAGTTCTTC
CASSSLTADSYNEQFF
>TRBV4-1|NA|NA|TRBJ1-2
TGCGCCAGCAGCCAAGATCTCGACAGCAGGGCCGGCTACACCTTC
CASSQDLDSRAGYTF
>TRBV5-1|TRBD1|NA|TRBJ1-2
TGCGCCAGCAGACCCGGGACAGACAGGGATGGCTACACCTTC
CASRPGTDRDGYTF
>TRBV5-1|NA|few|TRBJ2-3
TGCGCCAGCAGCTTTCAGGGATACACAGATACGCAGTATTTT
CASSFQGYTDTQYF
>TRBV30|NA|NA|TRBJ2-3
TGTGCCTGGAGTCCCCGTGTGCCTTTGACATACACAGATACGCAGTATTTT
CAWSPRVPLTYTDTQYF
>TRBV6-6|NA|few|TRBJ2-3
TGTGCCAGCAGTTACAGTGTGTGGGGAGCTCCAGATACGCAGTATTTT
CASSYSVWGAPDTQYF
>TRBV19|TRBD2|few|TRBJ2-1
TGTGCCAGTAGTGGAAGACTAGCGGGAGATGGGCAGTTCTTC
CASSGRLAGDGQFF
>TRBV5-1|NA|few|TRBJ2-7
TGCGCCAGCAGCTACAAAGTTCCCTACGAGCAGTACTTC
CASSYKVPYEQYF
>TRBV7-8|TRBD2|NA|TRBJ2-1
TGTGCCAGCAGCCCCCGGGGACTAGCGGGTGCCTACAATGAGCAGTTCTTC
CASSPRGLAGAYNEQFF
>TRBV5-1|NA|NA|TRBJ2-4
TGCGCCAGCAGCTTGGACAGGCCTGGGAACATTCAGTACTTC
CASSLDRPGNIQYF
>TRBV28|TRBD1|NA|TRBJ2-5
TGTGCCAGCAGCTTCCAGGACAGGCCGCAAGAGACCCAGTACTTC
CASSFQDRPQETQYF
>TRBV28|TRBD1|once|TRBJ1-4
TGTGCCAGCAGTGCCGTAGACAGGGGGAATGAAAAACTGTTTTTT
CASSAVDRGNEKLFF
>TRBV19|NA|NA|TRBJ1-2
TGTGCCAGTAGTGGCCAGTACTATGGCTACACCTTC
CASSGQYYGYTF
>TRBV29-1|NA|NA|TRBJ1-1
TGCAGCGTTGGTACAGGGACAAACACTGAAGCTTTCTTT
CSVGTGTNTEAFF
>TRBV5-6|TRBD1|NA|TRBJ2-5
TGTGCCAGCAGCTCCGAACAGGGGGCAGGAGAGACCCAGTACTTC
CASSSEQGAGETQYF
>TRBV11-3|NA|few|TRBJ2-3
TGTGCCAGCAGTCCGAGCGGAATCACAGATACGCAGTATTTT
CASSPSGITDTQYF
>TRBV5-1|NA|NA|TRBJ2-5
TGCGCCAGCAGCGTCCAAGCTGCGCGGGAGACCCAGTACTTC
CASSVQAARETQYF
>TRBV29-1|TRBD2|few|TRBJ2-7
TGCAGCGTTTCAGCGGGAGGGCCCTCGCGCGAGCAGTACTTC
CSVSAGGPSREQYF
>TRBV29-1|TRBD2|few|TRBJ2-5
TGCAGCGTAGATCCGGGACTAGCGGGAGAGACCCAGTACTTC
CSVDPGLAGETQYF
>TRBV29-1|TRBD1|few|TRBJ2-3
TGCAGCGTTGCGGGCTCGGGACAGGGTGCAGATACGCAGTATTTT
CSVAGSGQGADTQYF
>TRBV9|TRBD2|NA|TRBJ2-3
TGTGCCAGCAGCGTAAAAGCGGGGGATACAGATACGCAGTATTTT
CASSVKAGDTDTQYF
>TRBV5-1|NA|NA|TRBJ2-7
TGCGCCAGCAGCTTAGACACCTACGAGCAGTACTTC
CASSLDTYEQYF
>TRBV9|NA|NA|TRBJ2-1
TGTGCCAGCAGCGTAGGGGGGGTAAATTTCGTTACCAATGAGCAGTTCTTC
CASSVGGVNFVTNEQFF
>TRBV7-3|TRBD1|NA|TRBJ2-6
TGTGCCAGCAGCTTAATCACAGGGGGAATCTCTGGGGCCAACGTCCTGACTTTC
CASSLITGGISGANVLTF
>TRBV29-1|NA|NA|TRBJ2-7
TGCAGCCCTGGCCTTCATTTCCGTACCTACGAGCAGTACTTC
CSPGLHFRTYEQYF
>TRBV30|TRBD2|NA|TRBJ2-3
TGTGCCGGGACCGGAAGCCTAGCGGGAGTTCTAGATACGCAGTATTTT
CAGTGSLAGVLDTQYF
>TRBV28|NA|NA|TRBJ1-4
TGTGCCAGTGCTGGGGGGGGGTCGGGCGAAAAACTGTTTTTT
CASAGGGSGEKLFF
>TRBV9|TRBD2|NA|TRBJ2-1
TGTGCCAGCAGCCCCGGCGGGAGACAGTACAATGAGCAGTTCTTC
CASSPGGRQYNEQFF
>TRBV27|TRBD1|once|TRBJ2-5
TGTGCCAGCAGGGAGCCAGGGGGACAAGAGACCCAGTACTTC
CASREPGGQETQYF
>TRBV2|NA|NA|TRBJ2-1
TGTGCCACCCACTTCGGCTCCTACAATGAGCAGTTCTTC
CATHFGSYNEQFF